A selection of T cell receptor beta chains follows, all from one sample in a study of liver allograft versus peripheral blood T cells. One entry per CDR3 protein, called by TCRdb with MiXCR from the reads. Among some 4,000 distinct CDR3 sequences listed, roughly 15% were seen once. The receptors shown here come from a human patient who had a liver transplant. Part of the T cell pool may stem from the graft donor. Each CDR3 is given with its conserved first and last residue. The order of the fields is D gene, clone size, J gene, V gene, CDR3 DNA, CDR3 protein. D genes are given only for firm matches. Not every row has a clone size; where given, it reads once, few, many or a size class.

NA	medium-sized	TRBJ1-6	TRBV11-3	TGTGCCAGCAGCTCCGAACCGGGGGGTTCACCCCTCCACTTT	CASSSEPGGSPLHF
NA	many	TRBJ1-1	TRBV11-2	TGTGCCAGCAGCCAAGGGGCTGAAGCTTTCTTT	CASSQGAEAFF
NA	many	TRBJ1-1	TRBV20-1	TGCAGTGCTAGAGATAGTTCTTCCGGGACACCCAAGGCTTTCTTT	CSARDSSSGTPKAFF
NA	medium-sized	TRBJ1-2	TRBV5-6	TGTGCCAGCAGCTTGCCTCTTTTGGCGGGGGCCGGGAACTATGGCTACACCTTC	CASSLPLLAGAGNYGYTF
TRBD2	medium-sized	TRBJ2-2	TRBV19	TGTGCCAGTCGGGGCGGGAGGGCGGTCGGGGAGCTGTTTTTT	CASRGGRAVGELFF
TRBD1	NA	TRBJ2-5	TRBV20-1	TGCAGTGCTGATAAACCGGGACAGGGCCCCACAGAGACCCAGTACTTC	CSADKPGQGPTETQYF
NA	NA	TRBJ1-1	TRBV30	TGTGCCTGGAGTTTGGGCACTGAAGCTTTCTTT	CAWSLGTEAFF
TRBD1	few	TRBJ1-1	TRBV2	TGTGCCAGCAGTGAAGTATCTGGACAGGGGAACACTGAAGCTTTCTTT	CASSEVSGQGNTEAFF
NA	medium-sized	TRBJ1-2	TRBV7-9	TGTGCCAGCAGCTTAGAGAATGCCAGGGCCAACTATGGCTACACCTTC	CASSLENARANYGYTF
TRBD1	medium-sized	TRBJ1-6	TRBV6-5	TGTGCCAGCAGTTACGTGGGACAGGGGGCAGGTTCACCCCTCCACTTT	CASSYVGQGAGSPLHF
NA	many	TRBJ1-6	TRBV5-4	TGTGCCAGCAGCTTGGCCGGTCCCCTAACCCGTTCACCCCTCCACTTT	CASSLAGPLTRSPLHF
NA	many	TRBJ2-1	TRBV27	TGTGCCAGCAGTTTCCGACGAAGCTCCTACAATGAGCAGTTCTTC	CASSFRRSSYNEQFF
NA	medium-sized	TRBJ1-2	TRBV28	TGTGCCAGCAGTTTATGGTTAGAAGGCTATGGCTACACCTTC	CASSLWLEGYGYTF
NA	few	TRBJ2-2	TRBV28	TGTGCCAGCAGTTTGGGGAACCCCGGGGAGCTGTTTTTT	CASSLGNPGELFF
NA	NA	TRBJ1-6	TRBV9	TGTGCCAGCAGTAAAGGGAGCTCCTATAATTCACCCCTCCACTTT	CASSKGSSYNSPLHF
NA	medium-sized	TRBJ1-3	TRBV10-2	TGCGCCAGCGCAGGTGCCTCTGGAAACACCATATATTTT	CASAGASGNTIYF
NA	NA	TRBJ2-7	TRBV14	TGTGCCAGCAGCCAACTAGGGGGAGCCGAGCAGTACTTC	CASSQLGGAEQYF
NA	many	TRBJ2-1	TRBV20-1	TGCAGTGCCAAGAGGTTTGGTAGCGCAGGGAATGAGCAGTTCTTC	CSAKRFGSAGNEQFF
TRBD1	medium-sized	TRBJ2-3	TRBV5-4	TGTGCCAGCAGCTCTAGGGACAGGGGAAAAGGGGATACGCAGTATTTT	CASSSRDRGKGDTQYF
TRBD2	NA	TRBJ2-1	TRBV5-4	TGTGCCAGCAGCTTGAGGACTAGCGGGTCTGGTGAGCAGTTCTTC	CASSLRTSGSGEQFF
TRBD1	NA	TRBJ2-4	TRBV30	TGTGCCTGGAGCCCCGGGACAGCAAAACCCAAAAACATTCAGTACTTC	CAWSPGTAKPKNIQYF
NA	few	TRBJ1-2	TRBV20-1	TGCAGTGCTAGTCCAAGCAGCTATGGCTACACCTTC	CSASPSSYGYTF
TRBD2	few	TRBJ2-1	TRBV24-1	TGTGCCACCAGTGCCGCCGGGACTAGCGGGAGGATAAGGTCCTACAATGAGCAGTTCTTC	CATSAAGTSGRIRSYNEQFF
TRBD1	many	TRBJ1-5	TRBV12-3/TRBV12-4	TGTGCCAGCAGTTTAGGGACAGGGGGGGTTGGCAATCAGCCCCAGCATTTT	CASSLGTGGVGNQPQHF
NA	medium-sized	TRBJ1-3	TRBV15	TGTGCCAGTAGTCGGGCAGGGGAATCTGGAAACACCATATATTTT	CASSRAGESGNTIYF
NA	many	TRBJ1-1	TRBV6-2/TRBV6-3	TGTGCCAGCAGTGGGACGGCTATAGAAGCTTTCTTT	CASSGTAIEAFF